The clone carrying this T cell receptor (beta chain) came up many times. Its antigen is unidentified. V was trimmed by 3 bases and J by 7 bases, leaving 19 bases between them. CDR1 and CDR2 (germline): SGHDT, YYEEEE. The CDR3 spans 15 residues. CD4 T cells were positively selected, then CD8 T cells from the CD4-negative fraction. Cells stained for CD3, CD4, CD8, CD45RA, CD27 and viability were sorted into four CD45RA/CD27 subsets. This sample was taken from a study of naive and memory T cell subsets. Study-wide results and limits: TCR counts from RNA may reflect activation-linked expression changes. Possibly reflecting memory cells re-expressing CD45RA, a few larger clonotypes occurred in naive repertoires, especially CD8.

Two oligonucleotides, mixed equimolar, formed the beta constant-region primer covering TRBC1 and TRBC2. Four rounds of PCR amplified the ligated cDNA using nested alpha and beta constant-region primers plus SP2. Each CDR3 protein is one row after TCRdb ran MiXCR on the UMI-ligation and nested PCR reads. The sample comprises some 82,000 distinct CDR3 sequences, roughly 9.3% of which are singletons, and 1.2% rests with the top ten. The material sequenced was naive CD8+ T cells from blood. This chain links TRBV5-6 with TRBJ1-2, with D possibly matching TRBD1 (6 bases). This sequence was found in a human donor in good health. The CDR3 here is CASSSQGSVYGGYTF. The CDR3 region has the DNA TGTGCCAGCAGCTCACAGGGATCGGTATACGGTGGCTACACCTTC.